This T cell receptor (beta chain) was identified in a study of cytomegalovirus exposure and HLA in healthy donors. On the study more broadly: Across some 400 genotyped donors, about 86% landed in the Caucasian-associated ancestry cluster. Study results and caveats: Overall, around 160 TCR beta chains were annotated as cytomegalovirus-associated. Follow-up analysis seemed to connect common viral pathogens with several of the most significant clusters identified.

As regards this clone: Antigen unknown.

V shed 6 bases, J shed 7 bases, and the junction held 8 bases outside the gene matches. CDR3 length: 14 amino acids. The V gene's germline CDR1 is ENHRY and CDR2 SYGVKD. The PCR made use of 60 Vbeta and 13 Jbeta primers. Method: immunoSEQ multiplex PCR; TCRdb's copy keeps in-frame clones and lacks some. The sample has about 130,000 clones, approximately 60% seen once; the top ten hold 1.5% to 2%. This chain links TRBV10-3 with TRBJ2-1; 8 bases match TRBD2. The sequenced material came from PBMCs. This TCR derives from a human donor in good health. CDR3 nucleotides: TGTGCCATCAGCCAACTAGCGGAGGGAAATGAGCAGTTCTTC. Its translation is CAISQLAEGNEQFF.